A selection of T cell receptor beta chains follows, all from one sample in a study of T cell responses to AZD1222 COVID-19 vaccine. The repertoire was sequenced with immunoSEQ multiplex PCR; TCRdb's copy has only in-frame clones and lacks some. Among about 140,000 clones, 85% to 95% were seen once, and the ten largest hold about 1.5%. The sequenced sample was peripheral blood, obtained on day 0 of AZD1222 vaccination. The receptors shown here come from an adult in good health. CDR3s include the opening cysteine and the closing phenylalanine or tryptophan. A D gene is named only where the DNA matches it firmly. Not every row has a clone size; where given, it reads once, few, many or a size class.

cdr3_nt: TGTGCCAGCAGTGACCGACAGGAGTTGGGATACTACGAGCAGTACTTC
cdr3_aa: CASSDRQELGYYEQYF
d_call: -
v_call: TRBV6-4
clone_size: -
j_call: TRBJ2-7

cdr3_nt: TGTGCCAGCAGCTTACTTCAGGGGGACACTGAAGCTTTCTTT
cdr3_aa: CASSLLQGDTEAFF
d_call: TRBD1
v_call: TRBV7-3
clone_size: -
j_call: TRBJ1-1

cdr3_nt: TGCGCCAGCAGCCAAGATGGACTAGCGGAGTACTACGAGCAGTACTTC
cdr3_aa: CASSQDGLAEYYEQYF
d_call: TRBD2
v_call: TRBV4-3
clone_size: -
j_call: TRBJ2-7

cdr3_nt: TGTGCCAGTAGTAGGACTACGGGGGAGCAGTACTTC
cdr3_aa: CASSRTTGEQYF
d_call: -
v_call: TRBV19
clone_size: few
j_call: TRBJ2-7

cdr3_nt: TGCGCCAGCAGCTTGGCATTTGGGGGCCAGGGGGGCACTGAAGCTTTCTTT
cdr3_aa: CASSLAFGGQGGTEAFF
d_call: TRBD1
v_call: TRBV5-1
clone_size: -
j_call: TRBJ1-1

cdr3_nt: TGTGCCTGGAGTGTATGGGGGGCGTTTGCAACTAATGAAAAACTGTTTTTT
cdr3_aa: CAWSVWGAFATNEKLFF
d_call: -
v_call: TRBV30
clone_size: few
j_call: TRBJ1-4

cdr3_nt: TGCGCCAGCAGCTTAGGAGGGGCAACCGGGAACACTGAAGCTTTCTTT
cdr3_aa: CASSLGGATGNTEAFF
d_call: -
v_call: TRBV5-1
clone_size: -
j_call: TRBJ1-1

cdr3_nt: TGTGCCAGTAGTATGAGACAGGGTGTCAGGGAGTTCTTC
cdr3_aa: CASSMRQGVREFF
d_call: TRBD1
v_call: TRBV19
clone_size: -
j_call: TRBJ2-1

cdr3_nt: TGCAGTGCTGCACAGGGTGAACGCTACACCTTC
cdr3_aa: CSAAQGERYTF
d_call: -
v_call: TRBV20-1
clone_size: -
j_call: TRBJ1-2

cdr3_nt: TGTGCCATCAGTGAGTCTTTAAGGGACAGAAGGGACCCGCCCCAGCATTTT
cdr3_aa: CAISESLRDRRDPPQHF
d_call: TRBD1
v_call: TRBV10-3
clone_size: -
j_call: TRBJ1-5

cdr3_nt: TGTGCCAGCAGCTTTCTTGGCTACACCTTC
cdr3_aa: CASSFLGYTF
d_call: -
v_call: TRBV7-9
clone_size: -
j_call: TRBJ1-2

cdr3_nt: TGTGCCAGCAGTTCCCGTCAGCCCTCAGATACGCAGTATTTT
cdr3_aa: CASSSRQPSDTQYF
d_call: -
v_call: TRBV6-5
clone_size: once
j_call: TRBJ2-3

cdr3_nt: TGTGCCAGCAGTATCAGTCGCACAGATACGCAGTATTTT
cdr3_aa: CASSISRTDTQYF
d_call: -
v_call: TRBV7-3
clone_size: -
j_call: TRBJ2-3

cdr3_nt: TGTGCCAGCAGTGCAGAAGGACGGGACTACGAGCAGTACTTC
cdr3_aa: CASSAEGRDYEQYF
d_call: -
v_call: TRBV25-1
clone_size: few
j_call: TRBJ2-7